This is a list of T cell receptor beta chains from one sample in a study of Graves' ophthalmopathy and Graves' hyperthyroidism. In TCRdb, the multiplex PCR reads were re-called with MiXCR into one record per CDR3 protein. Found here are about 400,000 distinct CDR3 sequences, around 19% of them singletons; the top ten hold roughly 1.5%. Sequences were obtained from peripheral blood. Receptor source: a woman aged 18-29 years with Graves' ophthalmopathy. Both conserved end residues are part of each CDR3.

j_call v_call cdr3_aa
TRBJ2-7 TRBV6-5 CASSSNGYEQYF
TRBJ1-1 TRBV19 CASRTGTGNTEAFF
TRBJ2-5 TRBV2 CASRREGGETQYF
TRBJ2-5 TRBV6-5 CASSSWTATQETQYF
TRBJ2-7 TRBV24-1 CATSQTGTGSYEQYF
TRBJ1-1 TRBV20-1 CSARDSGFNTEAFF
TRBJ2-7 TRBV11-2 CASSSSGGVRYEQYF
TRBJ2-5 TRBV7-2 CASSTGTQRYQETQYF
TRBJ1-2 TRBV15 CATSIDPRSYGYTF
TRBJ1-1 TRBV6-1 CASTKDRLNTEAFF
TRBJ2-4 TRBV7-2 CASSYDRAANIQYF
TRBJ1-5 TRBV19 CASSWVGVHQPQHF
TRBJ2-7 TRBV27 CASSPPSLLHQYF
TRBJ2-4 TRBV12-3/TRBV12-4 CASRTSSGIANIQYF
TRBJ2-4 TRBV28 CASSFKRVAAKNIQYF
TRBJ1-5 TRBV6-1 CASSEALRLNQPQHF
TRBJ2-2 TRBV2 CASSVFANTGELFF
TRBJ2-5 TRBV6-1 CASGLGFSETQYF
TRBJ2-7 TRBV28 CASSLNPYEQYF
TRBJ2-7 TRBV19 CASSPGGGATYEQYF
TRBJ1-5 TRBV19 CASSQNRGGNQPQHF
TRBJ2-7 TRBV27 CASSLSGTVYEQYF
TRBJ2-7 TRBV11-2 CASSAPCRSYEQYF
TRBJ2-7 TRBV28 CASSFSPLARAVEQYF
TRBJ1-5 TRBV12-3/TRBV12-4 CASSLGQASNQPQHF
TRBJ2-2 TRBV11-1 CASSLSPRGGQAGELFF
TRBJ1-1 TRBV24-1 CATSDSGQWDTEAFF
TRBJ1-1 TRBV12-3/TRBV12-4 CASGWAETGIGMNTEAFF
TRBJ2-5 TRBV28 CASSNPRDNQETQYF
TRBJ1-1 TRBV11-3 CASSRRQGTEAFF
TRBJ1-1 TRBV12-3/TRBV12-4 CASSLVTIESTEAFF
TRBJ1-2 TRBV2 CASSEGRANYGYTF
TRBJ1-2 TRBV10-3 CAISKQGDYGYTF
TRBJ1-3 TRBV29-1 CSATPYRGNTIYF
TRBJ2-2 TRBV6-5 CASSYQREGTGELFF
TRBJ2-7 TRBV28 CASRMTPTGAIAYEQYF
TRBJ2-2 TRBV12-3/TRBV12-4 CASSLSVGTGELFF
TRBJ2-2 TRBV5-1 CASSLFRRGAENTGELFF
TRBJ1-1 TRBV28 CASSSGEYYTEAFF
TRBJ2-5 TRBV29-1 CSVEDRYPQGQRGETQYF
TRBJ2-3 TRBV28 CASSLLSGGRKNTQYF
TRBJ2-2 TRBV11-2 CASSIGVNTGELFF
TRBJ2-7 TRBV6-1 CASSVSWAGTRLREQYF
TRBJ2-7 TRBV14 CASSQVLRGAYEQYF
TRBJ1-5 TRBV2 CASSEALRDYGHF
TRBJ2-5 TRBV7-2 CASSLVRRAGETQYF